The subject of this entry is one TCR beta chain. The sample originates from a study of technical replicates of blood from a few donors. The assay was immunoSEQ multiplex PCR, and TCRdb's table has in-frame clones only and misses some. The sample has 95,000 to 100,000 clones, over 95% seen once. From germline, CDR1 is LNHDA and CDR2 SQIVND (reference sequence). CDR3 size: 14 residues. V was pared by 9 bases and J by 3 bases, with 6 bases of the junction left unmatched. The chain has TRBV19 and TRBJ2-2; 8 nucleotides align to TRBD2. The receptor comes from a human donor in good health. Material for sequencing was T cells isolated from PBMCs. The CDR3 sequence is CASRPGLDTGELFF. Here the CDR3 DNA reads TGTGCCAGCCGACCGGGACTAGACACCGGGGAGCTGTTTTTT.